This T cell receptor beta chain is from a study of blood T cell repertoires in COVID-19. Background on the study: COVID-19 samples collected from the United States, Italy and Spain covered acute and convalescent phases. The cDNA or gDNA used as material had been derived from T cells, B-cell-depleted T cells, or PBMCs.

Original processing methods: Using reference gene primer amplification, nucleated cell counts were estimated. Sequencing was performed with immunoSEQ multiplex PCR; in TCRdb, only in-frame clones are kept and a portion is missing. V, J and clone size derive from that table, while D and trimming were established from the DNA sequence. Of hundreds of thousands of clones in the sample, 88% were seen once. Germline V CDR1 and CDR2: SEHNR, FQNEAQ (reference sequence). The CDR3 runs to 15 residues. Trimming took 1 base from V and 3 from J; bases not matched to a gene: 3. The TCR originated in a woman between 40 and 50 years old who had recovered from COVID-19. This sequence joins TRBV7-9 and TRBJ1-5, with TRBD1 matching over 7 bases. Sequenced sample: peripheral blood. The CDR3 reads CASSLGGTVNQPQHF. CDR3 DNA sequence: TGTGCCAGCAGCTTAGGGGGGACAGTCAATCAGCCCCAGCATTTT.